This is a list of T cell receptor beta chains from one sample in a study of cytomegalovirus exposure and HLA in healthy donors. Sequencing used immunoSEQ multiplex PCR; TCRdb keeps in-frame clones, though not all of them. In the table there are 70,000 to 95,000 clones, roughly 81% of which are singletons. The sequencing sample was made of PBMCs. These receptors originate from a woman in her 30s in good health and CMV-seronegative. CDR3s include the opening cysteine and the closing phenylalanine or tryptophan. A D gene is named only where the DNA matches it firmly. A clone size is listed for some rows: how often the clone was seen (once, few, many), or a class if it is expanded.

j_gene: TRBJ2-3
v_gene: TRBV20-1
abundance: NA
d_gene: NA
CDR3nt: TGCACCCCCACAACGCAGTATTTT
CDR3aa: CTPTTQYF

j_gene: TRBJ2-5
v_gene: TRBV4-1
abundance: few
d_gene: NA
CDR3nt: TGCGCCAGCAGCCAAGGGCCCTGGGAGACCCAGTACTTC
CDR3aa: CASSQGPWETQYF

j_gene: TRBJ2-3
v_gene: TRBV19
abundance: NA
d_gene: TRBD1
CDR3nt: TGTGCCAGTAGTCTCTGGGGGACAGGGAAGGCAGATACGCAGTATTTT
CDR3aa: CASSLWGTGKADTQYF

j_gene: TRBJ2-7
v_gene: TRBV11-1
abundance: NA
d_gene: TRBD2
CDR3nt: TGTGCCAGCAGCCTACTAGCGGGAGTAGGGGAGCAGTACTTC
CDR3aa: CASSLLAGVGEQYF

j_gene: TRBJ1-3
v_gene: TRBV5-1
abundance: NA
d_gene: NA
CDR3nt: TGCGCCAGCAGCCCAAACAGACAGTACTCTGGAAACACCATATATTTT
CDR3aa: CASSPNRQYSGNTIYF

j_gene: TRBJ2-7
v_gene: TRBV27
abundance: NA
d_gene: NA
CDR3nt: TGTGCCAGCAGCCTATCCTCCGGGACACTAACCTACGAGCAGTACTTC
CDR3aa: CASSLSSGTLTYEQYF

j_gene: TRBJ2-1
v_gene: TRBV6-5
abundance: once
d_gene: NA
CDR3nt: TGTGCCAGCAGTTACTCTGCGGCGAGCTCCTACAATGAGCAGTTCTTC
CDR3aa: CASSYSAASSYNEQFF

j_gene: TRBJ2-1
v_gene: TRBV19
abundance: NA
d_gene: TRBD2
CDR3nt: TGTGCCAGTAGTATTGGGACTACTTCCTACAATGAGCAGTTCTTC
CDR3aa: CASSIGTTSYNEQFF

j_gene: TRBJ1-5
v_gene: TRBV30
abundance: NA
d_gene: TRBD1
CDR3nt: TGTGCCTGGAGTGCTGGACAGGGTGGCAATCAGCCCCAGCATTTT
CDR3aa: CAWSAGQGGNQPQHF

j_gene: TRBJ2-1
v_gene: TRBV4-3
abundance: few
d_gene: TRBD2
CDR3nt: TGCGCCAGCAGCCCACGGACTAGCGGGAGGCATGAGCAGTTCTTC
CDR3aa: CASSPRTSGRHEQFF

j_gene: TRBJ2-2
v_gene: TRBV9
abundance: NA
d_gene: NA
CDR3nt: TGTGCCAGCAGCTTTCTTTCTAGGGCGGGCGGGGAGCTGTTTTTT
CDR3aa: CASSFLSRAGGELFF

j_gene: TRBJ2-5
v_gene: TRBV5-1
abundance: NA
d_gene: TRBD2
CDR3nt: TGCGCCAGCAGCTTCCGGGGAGGGCAAGAGACCCAGTACTTC
CDR3aa: CASSFRGGQETQYF

j_gene: TRBJ1-3
v_gene: TRBV9
abundance: NA
d_gene: NA
CDR3nt: TGTGCCAGCAGCGTAGGTTCGGGTCCTGGAAACACCATATATTTT
CDR3aa: CASSVGSGPGNTIYF

j_gene: TRBJ2-1
v_gene: TRBV25-1
abundance: NA
d_gene: TRBD2
CDR3nt: TGTGCCAGCAGTGATAGTGGGCGGGCTAGCGGGAACAATGAGCAGTTCTTC
CDR3aa: CASSDSGRASGNNEQFF

j_gene: TRBJ2-1
v_gene: TRBV15
abundance: NA
d_gene: NA
CDR3nt: TGTGCCACCAGCAGAGAACTAGCTGGGAGAGACAATGAGCAGTTCTTC
CDR3aa: CATSRELAGRDNEQFF

j_gene: TRBJ2-7
v_gene: TRBV5-1
abundance: NA
d_gene: TRBD2
CDR3nt: TGCGCCAGCAGCTTGCTGAGCGGGAGGCCTTTCGTTGAGCAGTACTTC
CDR3aa: CASSLLSGRPFVEQYF

j_gene: TRBJ1-1
v_gene: TRBV5-1
abundance: NA
d_gene: TRBD1
CDR3nt: TGCGCCAGCAGCGCGGGACAGGGGGGCGACACTGAAGCTTTCTTT
CDR3aa: CASSAGQGGDTEAFF

j_gene: TRBJ1-1
v_gene: TRBV6-5
abundance: NA
d_gene: NA
CDR3nt: TGTGCCAGCAGTGGGGGGGCTGAAGCTTTCTTT
CDR3aa: CASSGGAEAFF

j_gene: TRBJ2-5
v_gene: TRBV5-8
abundance: NA
d_gene: TRBD1
CDR3nt: TGTGCCAGCATCCGACAGGGGTTAGGGGAGACCCAGTACTTC
CDR3aa: CASIRQGLGETQYF

j_gene: TRBJ2-4
v_gene: TRBV28
abundance: NA
d_gene: NA
CDR3nt: TGTGCCAGCAGAGCGACCCAGGGTAATGTGGCCAAAAACATTCAGTACTTC
CDR3aa: CASRATQGNVAKNIQYF

j_gene: TRBJ1-2
v_gene: TRBV11-2
abundance: NA
d_gene: NA
CDR3nt: TGTGCCAGCAGCCGGGGGAGGGTGATCTATGGCTACACCTTC
CDR3aa: CASSRGRVIYGYTF

j_gene: TRBJ1-2
v_gene: TRBV28
abundance: NA
d_gene: TRBD1
CDR3nt: TGTGCCAGCAGTTCTCTCGGGACAGGGGGCGGCTATGGCTACACCTTC
CDR3aa: CASSSLGTGGGYGYTF

j_gene: TRBJ2-2
v_gene: TRBV19
abundance: NA
d_gene: NA
CDR3nt: TGTGCCAGTAGTATAGGTCGAGCGAACACCGGGGAGCTGTTTTTT
CDR3aa: CASSIGRANTGELFF

j_gene: TRBJ2-1
v_gene: TRBV5-1
abundance: NA
d_gene: NA
CDR3nt: TGCGCCAGCAGCTTAAACAGGGTAGGCAATGAGCAGTTCTTC
CDR3aa: CASSLNRVGNEQFF

j_gene: TRBJ2-5
v_gene: TRBV7-2
abundance: few
d_gene: TRBD2
CDR3nt: TGTGCCAGCAGCCCTCGACAGGTCGGGGGGGGAGAGACCCAGTACTTC
CDR3aa: CASSPRQVGGGETQYF

j_gene: TRBJ2-6
v_gene: TRBV21-1
abundance: NA
d_gene: NA
CDR3nt: TGTGCCAGCAGCTCCCGACAGGCACCCTCTGGGGCCAACGTCCTGACTTTC
CDR3aa: CASSSRQAPSGANVLTF

j_gene: TRBJ1-5
v_gene: TRBV2
abundance: NA
d_gene: TRBD1
CDR3nt: TGTGCCAGCAGGGCTGCAGGGGGCCGGGGCAATCAGCCCCAGCATTTT
CDR3aa: CASRAAGGRGNQPQHF

j_gene: TRBJ1-2
v_gene: TRBV28
abundance: NA
d_gene: TRBD1
CDR3nt: TGTGCCAGCAGCATCGGGACAGGGAACTATGGCTACACCTTC
CDR3aa: CASSIGTGNYGYTF

j_gene: TRBJ2-7
v_gene: TRBV7-3
abundance: once
d_gene: TRBD2
CDR3nt: TGTGCCAGCAGCCCCAGCGGGAGCTCCTACGAGCAGTACTTC
CDR3aa: CASSPSGSSYEQYF

j_gene: TRBJ2-3
v_gene: TRBV21-1
abundance: NA
d_gene: NA
CDR3nt: TGTGCCAGCAGCAAGGCCAATCCCCCAGCGGGAGTATCTGCAGATACGCAGTATTTT
CDR3aa: CASSKANPPAGVSADTQYF

j_gene: TRBJ1-1
v_gene: TRBV18
abundance: NA
d_gene: NA
CDR3nt: TGTGCCAGCTCCCCCACATCCGGGAGGGACACTGAAGCTTTCTTT
CDR3aa: CASSPTSGRDTEAFF

j_gene: TRBJ2-1
v_gene: TRBV7-2
abundance: NA
d_gene: NA
CDR3nt: TGTGCCAGCAGCCCCGCCTACAATGAGCAGTTCTTC
CDR3aa: CASSPAYNEQFF

j_gene: TRBJ1-1
v_gene: TRBV28
abundance: NA
d_gene: NA
CDR3nt: TGTGCCAGCAGTTTCTCTTGGGCAGGGCGGAACACTGAAGCTTTCTTT
CDR3aa: CASSFSWAGRNTEAFF

j_gene: TRBJ1-1
v_gene: TRBV18
abundance: NA
d_gene: TRBD1
CDR3nt: TGTGCCAGCTCACCTAAACAGGGGATGAACACTGAAGCTTTCTTT
CDR3aa: CASSPKQGMNTEAFF

j_gene: TRBJ2-7
v_gene: TRBV6-6
abundance: once
d_gene: NA
CDR3nt: TGTGCCAGCAGGTGGATCGATGGCGGCGACTACGAGCAGTACTTC
CDR3aa: CASRWIDGGDYEQYF

j_gene: TRBJ1-2
v_gene: TRBV2
abundance: NA
d_gene: TRBD1
CDR3nt: TGTGCCAGCAGTGAGGGACAGGGGGGCCTTGGTGGTGGCTACACCTTC
CDR3aa: CASSEGQGGLGGGYTF

j_gene: TRBJ1-4
v_gene: TRBV18
abundance: NA
d_gene: NA
CDR3nt: TGTGCCAGCTCACCACCGGGTGGGGCCGCAACTAATGAAAAACTGTTTTTT
CDR3aa: CASSPPGGAATNEKLFF

j_gene: TRBJ1-4
v_gene: TRBV5-1
abundance: NA
d_gene: TRBD1
CDR3nt: TGCGCCAGCAGCCCGGGGGCGGCGGACAGGGGCAGAACTAATGAAAAACTGTTTTTT
CDR3aa: CASSPGAADRGRTNEKLFF

j_gene: TRBJ1-2
v_gene: TRBV7-9
abundance: NA
d_gene: NA
CDR3nt: TGTGCCAGCAGCTCCCACAGGGAAGTGAGCTATGGCTACACCTTC
CDR3aa: CASSSHREVSYGYTF

j_gene: TRBJ2-3
v_gene: TRBV6-1
abundance: NA
d_gene: NA
CDR3nt: TGTGCCAGCAGTGAAGCGACACAGGGGCGGGGAGATACGCAGTATTTT
CDR3aa: CASSEATQGRGDTQYF

j_gene: TRBJ1-5
v_gene: TRBV19
abundance: NA
d_gene: TRBD1
CDR3nt: TGTGCCAGTACCGCTCCCGGACAGGGTCGCAATCAGCCCCAGCATTTT
CDR3aa: CASTAPGQGRNQPQHF

j_gene: TRBJ2-2
v_gene: TRBV7-3
abundance: NA
d_gene: TRBD2
CDR3nt: TGTGCCAGCAGCTGGACTAGCGGGAATACCGGGGAGCTGTTTTTT
CDR3aa: CASSWTSGNTGELFF

j_gene: TRBJ2-3
v_gene: TRBV25-1
abundance: NA
d_gene: NA
CDR3nt: TGTGCCAGCAGTGAATCGGGGACAGATACGCAGTATTTT
CDR3aa: CASSESGTDTQYF

j_gene: TRBJ1-1
v_gene: TRBV11-2
abundance: few
d_gene: TRBD1
CDR3nt: TGTGCCAGCAGCCGACAGGGACAGACTGAAGCTTTCTTT
CDR3aa: CASSRQGQTEAFF

j_gene: TRBJ2-7
v_gene: TRBV5-1
abundance: NA
d_gene: NA
CDR3nt: TGCGCCAGCAGCTTGCGGGGGTCTACCTACGAGCAGTACTTC
CDR3aa: CASSLRGSTYEQYF

j_gene: TRBJ2-7
v_gene: TRBV29-1
abundance: NA
d_gene: NA
CDR3nt: TGCAGCGTTGTAGGGGTAGAGACGGACAGCTCCTACGAGCAGTACTTC
CDR3aa: CSVVGVETDSSYEQYF

j_gene: TRBJ2-7
v_gene: TRBV19
abundance: few
d_gene: TRBD2
CDR3nt: TGTGCCAGTAGTCGGACTAGCAACTACGAGCAGTACTTC
CDR3aa: CASSRTSNYEQYF

j_gene: TRBJ2-2
v_gene: TRBV6-1
abundance: NA
d_gene: NA
CDR3nt: TGTGCCAGCAGCCCGGAGCGGGTCACCGGGGAGCTGTTTTTT
CDR3aa: CASSPERVTGELFF

j_gene: TRBJ2-3
v_gene: TRBV6-5
abundance: once
d_gene: NA
CDR3nt: TGTGCCAGCAGTTACGGTACACCTATCCGGGAAGATACGCAGTATTTT
CDR3aa: CASSYGTPIREDTQYF

j_gene: TRBJ2-2
v_gene: TRBV14
abundance: few
d_gene: TRBD2
CDR3nt: TGTGCCAGCAGACCCAGCGGGAGCGGGTACACCGGGGAGCTGTTTTTT
CDR3aa: CASRPSGSGYTGELFF

j_gene: TRBJ2-1
v_gene: TRBV7-3
abundance: NA
d_gene: NA
CDR3nt: TGTGCCAGCAGCCCATACCTCCAGGGTGAGCAGTTCTTC
CDR3aa: CASSPYLQGEQFF

j_gene: TRBJ2-5
v_gene: TRBV28
abundance: NA
d_gene: NA
CDR3nt: TGTGCCAGCAGTTTCGCAGGGGAGACCCAGTACTTC
CDR3aa: CASSFAGETQYF

j_gene: TRBJ2-2
v_gene: TRBV5-1
abundance: NA
d_gene: NA
CDR3nt: TGCGCCAGCAGCGCTTCGGGGGCCGGGGAGCTGTTTTTT
CDR3aa: CASSASGAGELFF

j_gene: TRBJ1-2
v_gene: TRBV19
abundance: NA
d_gene: TRBD1
CDR3nt: TGTGCCAGTAGTCCCAGACAGGGAAAAGATGGAGCTAACTATGGCTACACCTTC
CDR3aa: CASSPRQGKDGANYGYTF

j_gene: TRBJ2-2
v_gene: TRBV29-1
abundance: NA
d_gene: TRBD1
CDR3nt: TGCAGCGTTCTACAGGGGGCTGGCACCGGGGAGCTGTTTTTT
CDR3aa: CSVLQGAGTGELFF

j_gene: TRBJ1-6
v_gene: TRBV6-1
abundance: NA
d_gene: TRBD1
CDR3nt: TGTGCCAGCACCGGGACAGGGGATAATTCACCCCTCCACTTT
CDR3aa: CASTGTGDNSPLHF

j_gene: TRBJ1-6
v_gene: TRBV14
abundance: NA
d_gene: NA
CDR3nt: TGTGCCAGCAGCCCCTCGGGAAACGGGATTAGTTCACCCCTCCACTTT
CDR3aa: CASSPSGNGISSPLHF

j_gene: TRBJ1-1
v_gene: TRBV21-1
abundance: NA
d_gene: NA
CDR3nt: TGTGCCAGCAGCAAACGACAGAGGAACACTGAAGCTTTCTTT
CDR3aa: CASSKRQRNTEAFF

j_gene: TRBJ1-1
v_gene: TRBV11-1
abundance: NA
d_gene: NA
CDR3nt: TGTGCCAGCAGCCACGGACTGACAGGCAACACTGAAGCTTTCTTT
CDR3aa: CASSHGLTGNTEAFF

j_gene: TRBJ2-7
v_gene: TRBV5-1
abundance: NA
d_gene: NA
CDR3nt: TGCGCCAGCAGCTTGGCTTGGCGGGGCCACTACGAGCAGTACTTC
CDR3aa: CASSLAWRGHYEQYF